This T cell receptor (beta chain) was sequenced during a study of Ad26.COV2.S vaccination and SARS-CoV-2 variants (dated by TCRdb to the early 2020s). General notes on the study: Donors in the vaccine arm were drawn from COV1001, a phase I-IIa trial of Ad26.COV2.S in healthy adults that was multicentre, randomized, double-blind and placebo-controlled. Blinding of investigators to trial group allocation was maintained during experiments and outcome assessment. Trial participants were randomized into five groups of five, in which low-dose or high-dose Ad26.COV2.S was given once or twice, or placebo was given on both occasions. Ad26.COV2.S was given intramuscularly at 5x10^10 or 1x10^11 viral particles, as a single shot or as two shots 56 days apart. Sequencing of the TCRbeta repertoire served to evaluate the specificity and breadth of SARS-CoV-2-reactive T cell receptors following Ad26.COV2.S vaccination. The TCR-sequenced set comprised approximately 32 samples: approximately 19 Ad26.COV2.S vaccine recipients, 5 placebo recipients and 8 SARS-CoV-2 convalescent individuals.

Points on this clone: Which antigen it targets is not known. No much larger clone exists at a distance of one base, and base qualities are not known.

TCRbeta CDR3 regions were sequenced with the immunoSEQ Assay. After extraction, genomic DNA underwent amplification by bias-controlled multiplex PCR, followed by high-throughput sequencing. In the paper's pipeline: To quantify the absolute abundance of every unique TCRbeta CDR3 region, sequences were collapsed and filtered. Usable DNA was measured by amplifying reference genes present in all nucleated cells, and TCRbeta template counts were normalized to that usable DNA to estimate T cell fraction. Repertoire TCRs were annotated as SARS-CoV-2-specific by exact matching of V gene, CDR3 amino acid sequence and J gene to a known reactive TCR set. The reference SARS-CoV-2 TCR set was derived from MIRA and filtered for enrichment in COVID-19-positive ImmuneCODE repertoires, a step that removed public or cross-reactive TCRs. Based on the MIRA antigens, annotated TCRs were further analysed at the level of specific ORF or position within ORF. Breadth was defined as annotated unique rearrangements over total unique productive rearrangements; depth was the summed frequency of those rearrangements. TCR breadth was compared between groups using two-sided Wilcoxon rank-sum tests. TCRdb holds this immuneACCESS table with in-frame rearrangements only. Some clones are missing; in checked studies, unresolved V genes explain under half, and the rest has no known cause. V and J calls and clone size are those listed in that table; D and trimming were worked out from the DNA. The sample includes hundreds of thousands of clones, with more than 85% observed a single time. Together, the top ten hold approximately 5% of the sample.

General study outcomes and caveats: Comparable non-spike TCR breadth was observed between vaccine and placebo recipients, consistent with only spike being contained in the vaccine. Spike-specific TCR breadth was higher in Ad26.COV2.S recipients than in placebo recipients (P = 0.0014). Substantial breadth of spike-specific CD8+ and CD4+ T cell responses was reported after vaccination. According to the authors, total T cell responses may have been underestimated by the TCR breadth and depth analyses. Comparing responses between vaccine doses or regimens was not something the study was powered to do.

In the paper's terms, the treatment or condition label means: some 20 received Ad26.COV2.S at low or high dose, single or two shots; about 5 received placebo; per-sample allocation not given. For vaccine and placebo recipients, the sequenced repertoires came from samples collected on day 63 after the first injection. Cohort 1b enrolled some 25 adults aged 18-55 years at a single site in Boston, USA, between 29 July and 7 August 2020. Ad26.COV2.S consisted of a replication-incompetent adenovirus type 26 vector by which a prefusion-stabilized SARS-CoV-2 spike protein from the original Wuhan strain was expressed. The source of this sequence is a person between 18 and 60 years old who received the Ad26.COV2.S COVID-19 vaccine or a placebo. Sequenced here: peripheral blood, sampled in a trial of Ad26.COV2.S vaccine versus placebo.

The sequenced DNA: TGTGCCAGCAGCCTGGAGGGGGCCTATGGCTACACCTTC. The encoded protein is CASSLEGAYGYTF. The V and J genes are TRBV6-5 and TRBJ1-2, and 7 junctional nucleotides match TRBD1. The V end gives up 6 bases and the J end 4 bases, leaving 5 bases in the junction not matched to a gene. CDR3 length: 13 amino acids, cysteine to phenylalanine. CDR3 DNA is the only sequence kept; it has 39 bases, read in frame from the first base. From the germline V gene, CDR1 is MNHEY and CDR2 is SVGAGI.